These 18 T cell receptor beta chains originate from one sample sequenced in a study of shared clonotypes between healthy human individuals. TCRdb's copy holds only in-frame clones and misses some; the assay was immunoSEQ multiplex PCR. The data show around 2,000,000 clones, with less than 95% seen just once and roughly 1% held by the top ten. Selected positively for CCR7 and CD45RO-negative, naive CD8 cells excluded terminally differentiated effector memory CD45RA+ cells. The sample was naive CD8+ T cells sorted from blood. All receptors derive from a man in his late teens or twenties in good health.

This clone was seen a few times. Other DNA sequences of this sample code for an identical CDR3. V is TRBV7-9 and J is TRBJ2-1, with D tentatively TRBD2 (5 bases). Germline V gene sequence: CDR1 SEHNR, CDR2 FQNEAQ (reference sequence). This CDR3 has 13 residues. The V and J ends lost 1 base and 6 bases respectively, with 7 bases between them. The CDR3 spells CASSLVEGNEQFF. The CDR3 region has the DNA TGTGCCAGCAGCTTAGTTGAGGGCAATGAGCAGTTCTTC.

This clone was seen once. The gene calls are TRBV4-3 and TRBJ1-5; no clear D gene. The V gene's germline CDR1 is LGHNA and CDR2 YSLEER. The V end was cut by 0 bases, the J end by 4 bases, with 10 bases between. This CDR3 spans 15 amino acids. The CDR3 sequence: CASSQDGQLNQPQHF. DNA of the CDR3: TGCGCCAGCAGCCAAGATGGGCAGCTAAATCAGCCCCAGCATTTT.

The chain carries TRBV7-9 and TRBJ2-1, with TRBD1 identical over 9 bases. The CDR3 length is 16 residues. Germline-derived CDR1 and CDR2 are SEHNR and FQNEAQ (reference sequence). Germline trimming cut 5 bases from V and 6 bases from J; bases unmatched to any gene: 11. The chain's CDR3 is CASSPRQTGGGNEQFF. The CDR3 DNA is TGTGCCAGCAGCCCCAGGCAGACAGGGGGGGGCAATGAGCAGTTCTTC.

The J gene is TRBJ2-7, the V gene TRBV7-8; D is perhaps TRBD2 (5 bases). Germline CDR1 and CDR2: SGHVS and FQNEAQ. This CDR3 region has 14 residues. Trimming stripped 5 bases from V and 6 bases from J, with 17 bases between. The CDR3 coding sequence is TGTGCCAGCAGCCCCCAATCGCGGGCCACCGAGCAGTACTTC. Translating gives CASSPQSRATEQYF.

A single count supports this clone. The chain combines TRBV2 with TRBJ2-7, with D possibly being TRBD2 (5 bases). V dropped 6 bases and J dropped 3 bases, with 12 bases sitting between them. This CDR3 is 13 amino acids long. Germline V CDR1 and CDR2: SNHLY, FYNNEI. The CDR3 DNA reads as TGTGCCAGCAGCCTTCCCGACTACTACGAGCAGTACTTC. Residues: CASSLPDYYEQYF.

V gene TRBV5-1 combines with J gene TRBJ1-1; D remains ambiguous. The CDR3 length is 15 residues. The ends were cut back, 4 bases at V and 1 base at J, with 14 bases in the middle. The germline V gene has CDR1 SGHRS and CDR2 YFSETQ. CDR3 nucleotide sequence: TGCGCCAGCAGCAACCGCCGGGAATCGAACACTGAAGCTTTCTTT. Residues: CASSNRRESNTEAFF. The complete variable domain, with remaining parts taken from reference TRBV5-1 and TRBJ1-1, reads KAGVTQTPRYLIKTRGQQVTLSCSPISGHRSVSWYQQTPGQGLQFLFEYFSETQRNKGNFPGRFSGRQFSNSRSEMNVSTLELGDSALYLCASSNRRESNTEAFFGQGTRLTVV.

This clone occurred once. The chain is built from TRBV15 and TRBJ1-4; tentatively, D is TRBD1 (5 bases). In germline, CDR1 is LNHNV, CDR2 YYDKDF (reference sequence). Trimming stripped 4 bases from V and 3 bases from J, with 12 bases between. The length of the CDR3 is 15 residues. CDR3 in amino acids: CATSTRGSANEKLFF. The CDR3 DNA is TGTGCCACCAGCACCCGGGGGTCGGCTAATGAAAAACTGTTTTTT.

The chain is built from TRBV7-3 and TRBJ2-3; the D is unclear. Per germline, CDR1 SGHTA and CDR2 FQGTGA. Trimming took 4 bases from V and 0 from J, leaving 5 bases between them. The CDR3 runs to 13 residues. Written as DNA, the CDR3 is TGTGCCAGCAGCTCTCCTAGCACAGATACGCAGTATTTT. It yields the protein CASSSPSTDTQYF.

The chain recombines TRBV9 with TRBJ1-4; no clear D gene. Trimming took off 4 bases at V and 8 bases at J, with 12 bases between the two ends. The CDR3 totals 13 residues. CDR1 is SGDLS, CDR2 YYNGEE, per germline. The DNA of the CDR3 is TGTGCCAGCAGCCCCCGACAAGGGGAAAAACTGTTTTTT. Amino acid sequence: CASSPRQGEKLFF.

V gene TRBV2 combines with J gene TRBJ2-3, with a possible D match to TRBD1 (5 bases). Trimming removed 3 bases from V and 4 bases from J, with 14 bases in between. Germline assignment: CDR1 SNHLY and CDR2 FYNNEI. The CDR3 loop spans 15 amino acids. In DNA, the CDR3 is TGTGCCAGCAGTGAGTGGCATCCAGGGCCAGATACGCAGTATTTT. It specifies CASSEWHPGPDTQYF.

This chain joins TRBV2 and TRBJ1-3, with a tentative D call TRBD1 (5 bases). The CDR3 consists of 14 residues. V was trimmed by 6 bases and J by 0 bases, leaving 9 bases between them. The germline gives CDR1 SNHLY, CDR2 FYNNEI. CDR3 DNA: TGTGCCAGCAGACAGGCTGCCTCTGGAAACACCATATATTTT. Translated, it gives CASRQAASGNTIYF.

V is TRBV30 and J is TRBJ2-5; D remains unclear. The CDR3 runs 11 residues. Germline V CDR1 and CDR2: GTSNPN, SVGIG (reference sequence). Trimming removed 2 bases from V and 8 bases from J, with 9 bases in between. The CDR3 bases are TGTGCCTGGAGTTCACCAGTAACCCAGTACTTC. Translated, it gives CAWSSPVTQYF.

This chain connects TRBV10-1 to TRBJ2-5, with D perhaps TRBD2 (6 bases). The germline V gene has CDR1 WNHNN and CDR2 SYGVQD (reference sequence). This CDR3 region has 14 residues. V lost 3 bases and J 2 bases, leaving 10 bases between the germline ends. The CDR3 reads CASSDGGGQETQYF. CDR3 in DNA: TGCGCCAGCAGTGACGGGGGTGGTCAAGAGACCCAGTACTTC.

J is TRBJ2-7 and V is TRBV27; D is uncertain. Germline CDR1 and CDR2: MNHEY and SMNVEV (reference sequence). This CDR3 has 12 residues. The V end was cut by 5 bases, the J end by 2 bases, with 7 bases between. This chain's CDR3 is CASSQTPYEQYF. DNA for the CDR3: TGTGCCAGCAGTCAGACCCCCTACGAGCAGTACTTC.

The J gene is TRBJ1-4, the V gene TRBV6-5; D remains unclear. Trimming removed 2 bases from V and 2 bases from J, with 9 bases in between. This CDR3 is 15 amino acids long. The germline gives CDR1 MNHEY, CDR2 SVGAGI. The CDR3 protein is CASSYSPGTNEKLFF. The CDR3 nucleotides are TGTGCCAGCAGTTACAGCCCGGGGACTAATGAAAAACTGTTTTTT.

V and J are TRBV7-6 and TRBJ2-5; the D gene is possibly TRBD1 (6 bases). From germline, CDR1 is SGHVS and CDR2 FNYEAQ. The CDR3 spans 14 residues. V was pared by 5 bases and J by 1 base, with 11 bases between. CDR3 sequence reads: CASSLDSSQETQYF. The CDR3 DNA follows: TGTGCCAGCAGCCTGGACAGTTCCCAAGAGACCCAGTACTTC.

The chain combines TRBV6-1 with TRBJ1-2; no reliable D call. Germline CDR1 MNHNS, CDR2 SASEGT. V lost 7 bases to trimming and J lost 3 bases, with 9 bases between them. This CDR3 has 12 amino acids. CDR3: CASTWVDYGYTF. In DNA, the CDR3 is TGTGCCAGCACGTGGGTAGACTATGGCTACACCTTC.

As concerns this clone: This sample also contains other DNA sequences that code for the same CDR3. This chain's CDR3 is CASSPPGPNTEAFF. CDR3 bases: TGTGCCAGCTCACCACCGGGACCCAACACTGAAGCTTTCTTT. The gene calls are TRBV18 and TRBJ1-1; D perhaps matches TRBD1 (5 bases). V was clipped by 0 bases and J by 2 bases, with 7 bases between them. CDR1 and CDR2 from the germline V gene are KGHSH and LQKENI. This CDR3 spans 14 amino acids.